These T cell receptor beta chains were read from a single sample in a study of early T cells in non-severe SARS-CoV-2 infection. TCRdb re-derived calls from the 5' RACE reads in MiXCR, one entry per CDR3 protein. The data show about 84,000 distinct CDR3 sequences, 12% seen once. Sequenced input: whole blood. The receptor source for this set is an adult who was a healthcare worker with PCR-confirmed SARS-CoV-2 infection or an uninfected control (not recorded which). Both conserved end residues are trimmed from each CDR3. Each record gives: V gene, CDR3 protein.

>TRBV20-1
SADSPLSRTYNEQF
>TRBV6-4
ASSETVNTEAF
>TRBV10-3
AIRGDRERKNEQF
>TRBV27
ASSFRQSGNTIY
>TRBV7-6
ASSHLGKPGELF
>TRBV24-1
ATSRQGLNYGYT
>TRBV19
ASSMGEFIQPQH
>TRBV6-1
ASSKREVADTQY
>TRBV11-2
ASSAMRNSYGYT
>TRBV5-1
ASSFDTGASGNTIY